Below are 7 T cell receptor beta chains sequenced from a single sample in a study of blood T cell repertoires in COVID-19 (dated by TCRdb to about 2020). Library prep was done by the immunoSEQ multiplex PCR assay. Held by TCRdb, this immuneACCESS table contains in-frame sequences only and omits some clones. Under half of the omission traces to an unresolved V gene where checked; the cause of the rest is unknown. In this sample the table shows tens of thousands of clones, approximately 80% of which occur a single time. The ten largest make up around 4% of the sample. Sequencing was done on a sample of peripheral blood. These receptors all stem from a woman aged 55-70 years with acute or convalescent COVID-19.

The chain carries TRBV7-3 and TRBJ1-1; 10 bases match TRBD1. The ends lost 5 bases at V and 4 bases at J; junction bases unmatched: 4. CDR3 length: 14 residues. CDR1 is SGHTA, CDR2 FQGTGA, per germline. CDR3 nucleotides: TGTGCCAGCAGCCCAGGGACAGGGGCCACTGAAGCTTTCTTT. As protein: CASSPGTGATEAFF. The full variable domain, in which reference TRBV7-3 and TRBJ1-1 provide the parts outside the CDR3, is GAGVSQTPSNKVTEKGKYVELRCDPISGHTALYWYRQSLGQGPEFLIYFQGTGAADDSGLPNDRFFAVRPEGSVSTLKIQRTERGDSAVYLCASSPGTGATEAFFGQGTRLTVV.

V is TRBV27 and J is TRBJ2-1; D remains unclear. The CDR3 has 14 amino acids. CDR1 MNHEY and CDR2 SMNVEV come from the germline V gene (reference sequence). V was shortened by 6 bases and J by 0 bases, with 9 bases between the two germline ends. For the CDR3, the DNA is TGTGCCAGCAGATTTAGATTCTCCTACAATGAGCAGTTCTTC. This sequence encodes CASRFRFSYNEQFF.

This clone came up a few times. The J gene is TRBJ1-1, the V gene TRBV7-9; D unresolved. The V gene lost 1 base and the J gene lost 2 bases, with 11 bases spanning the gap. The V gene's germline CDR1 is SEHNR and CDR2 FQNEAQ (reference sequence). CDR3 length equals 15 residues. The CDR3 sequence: CASSLGSVTNTEAFF. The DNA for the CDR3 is TGTGCCAGCAGCTTAGGCTCTGTTACAAACACTGAAGCTTTCTTT.

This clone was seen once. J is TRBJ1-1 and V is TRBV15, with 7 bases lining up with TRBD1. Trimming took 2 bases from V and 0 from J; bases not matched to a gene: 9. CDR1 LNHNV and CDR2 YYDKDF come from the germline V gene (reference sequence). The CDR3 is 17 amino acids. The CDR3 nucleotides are TGTGCCACCAGCAGAACTCTGACGACAGGGCTGAACACTGAAGCTTTCTTT. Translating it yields CATSRTLTTGLNTEAFF.

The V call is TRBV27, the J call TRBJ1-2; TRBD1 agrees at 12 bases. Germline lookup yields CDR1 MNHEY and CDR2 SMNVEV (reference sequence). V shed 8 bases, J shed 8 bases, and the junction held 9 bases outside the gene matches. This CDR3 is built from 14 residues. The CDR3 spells CASRGTGGILGYTF. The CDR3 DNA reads TGTGCCAGCCGCGGGACAGGGGGCATTCTAGGCTACACCTTC.

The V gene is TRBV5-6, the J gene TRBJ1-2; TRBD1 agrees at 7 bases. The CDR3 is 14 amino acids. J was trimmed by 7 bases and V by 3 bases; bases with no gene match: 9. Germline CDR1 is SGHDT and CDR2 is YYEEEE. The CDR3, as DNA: TGTGCCAGCAGCTGGGGACAGATCTCGTCTGGCTACACCTTC. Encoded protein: CASSWGQISSGYTF.

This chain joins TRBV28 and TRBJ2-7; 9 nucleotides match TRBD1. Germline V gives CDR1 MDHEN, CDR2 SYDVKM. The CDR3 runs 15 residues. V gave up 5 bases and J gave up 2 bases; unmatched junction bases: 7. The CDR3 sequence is CASSPKRQGAYEQYF. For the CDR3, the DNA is TGTGCCAGCAGTCCCAAGAGACAGGGGGCCTACGAGCAGTACTTC. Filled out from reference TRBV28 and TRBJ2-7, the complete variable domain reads DVKVTQSSRYLVKRTGEKVFLECVQDMDHENMFWYRQDPGLGLRLIYFSYDVKMKEKGDIPEGYSVSREKKERFSLILESASTNQTSMYLCASSPKRQGAYEQYFGPGTRLTVT.